This is a list of T cell receptor beta chains from one sample in a study of blood T cell repertoires in COVID-19. Produced via immunoSEQ multiplex PCR; TCRdb's table is partial and in-frame only. The top ten hold around 1.6% of the sample, which has 96,000 or so clones, over 90% seen once. Sequences were obtained from peripheral blood. The source is a man between 60 and 75 years old with acute or convalescent COVID-19. Both conserved end residues are part of each CDR3. A D gene is named only where the DNA matches it firmly. Part of the rows lack a size; the others show once, few, many or a class for expanded clones.

TRBJ1-1 | TRBV5-4 | . | . | TGTGCCAGCAGCCCCCCCCCGGGGTTTGGGAACACTGAAGCTTTCTTT | CASSPPPGFGNTEAFF
TRBJ1-1 | TRBV7-9 | . | . | TGTGCCAGCAGCCCAAGAAAGGTGACTCACACTGAAGCTTTCTTT | CASSPRKVTHTEAFF
TRBJ2-7 | TRBV6-2/TRBV6-3 | . | . | TGTGCCAGCAGTTACACAGGGAAGGCGTACGAGCAGTACTTC | CASSYTGKAYEQYF
TRBJ2-7 | TRBV28 | . | . | TGTGCCAGCAGTTCCAGGGCAGGGTCCTACGAGCAGTACTTC | CASSSRAGSYEQYF
TRBJ2-1 | TRBV5-1 | . | once | TGCGCCAGCAGCGCCCCGGGGTTAAAGAATGAGCAGTTCTTC | CASSAPGLKNEQFF
TRBJ1-2 | TRBV12-3/TRBV12-4 | TRBD1 | . | TGTGCCAGCAGTAGGACAGGGATCGGTGGCTACACCTTC | CASSRTGIGGYTF
TRBJ2-2 | TRBV5-5 | . | . | TGTGCCAGCAGCCATTTAGACACCGGGGAGCTGTTTTTT | CASSHLDTGELFF
TRBJ2-3 | TRBV27 | TRBD2 | . | TGTGCCAGCAGTTTACTAGCGGGAGGGAATACAGATACGCAGTATTTT | CASSLLAGGNTDTQYF
TRBJ1-5 | TRBV28 | TRBD1 | . | TGTGCCAGCAGTTTAAGGACAGGGGGTAATGGGCCCCAGCATTTT | CASSLRTGGNGPQHF
TRBJ1-2 | TRBV24-1 | . | . | TGTGCCACCAGTGACCCCGGGAGGTACTATGGCTACACCTTC | CATSDPGRYYGYTF
TRBJ2-5 | TRBV7-6 | TRBD2 | . | TGTGCCAGCAGCCCCCTAGGAGCGGGGATGGAGACCCAGTACTTC | CASSPLGAGMETQYF
TRBJ2-7 | TRBV15 | TRBD2 | . | TGTGCCACCAGCAGGGGTCGGGGGGGGTCTTACTACGAGCAGTACTTC | CATSRGRGGSYYEQYF
TRBJ2-7 | TRBV5-4 | TRBD1 | few | TGTGCCAGCAGCTTGGCAGGACAGGGGGCAAGAGAGCAGTACTTC | CASSLAGQGAREQYF
TRBJ2-6 | TRBV29-1 | . | . | TGCAGCGTTGAAATCCAGGGGACTGGGGCCAACGTCCTGACTTTC | CSVEIQGTGANVLTF
TRBJ2-5 | TRBV19 | TRBD1 | . | TGTGCCAGTAGTATAGGGGGGACAGGGGTACGAGAGACCCAGTACTTC | CASSIGGTGVRETQYF
TRBJ1-1 | TRBV6-2/TRBV6-3 | TRBD1 | . | TGTGCCAGCAGTCCGTCGAGACAGGGAGAAGCTTTCTTT | CASSPSRQGEAFF
TRBJ1-4 | TRBV5-1 | . | . | TGCGCCAGCAGCTTGGTGGGGCTTAATGAAAAACTGTTTTTT | CASSLVGLNEKLFF
TRBJ1-6 | TRBV11-3 | TRBD1 | . | TGTGCCAGCAGCCCGGACAGGTTGCACTCACCCCTCCACTTT | CASSPDRLHSPLHF
TRBJ1-1 | TRBV5-6 | . | once | TGTGCCAGCAGCGCCGGGACACCGAACACTGAAGCTTTCTTT | CASSAGTPNTEAFF
TRBJ1-2 | TRBV2 | TRBD1 | . | TGTGCCAGCAGTAACCGGGACAGGGATCGAGGGGGCTACACCTTC | CASSNRDRDRGGYTF
TRBJ2-7 | TRBV7-2 | TRBD2 | few | TGTGCCAGCAGCCCGGGACTAGCGGGAGTATCCTACGAGCAGTACTTC | CASSPGLAGVSYEQYF
TRBJ2-7 | TRBV4-3 | TRBD2 | . | TGCGCCAGCAGCCGAGCTAGCGGGAGCTACGAGCAGTACTTC | CASSRASGSYEQYF
TRBJ2-1 | TRBV29-1 | TRBD2 | . | TGCAGCGTTGAGGAGGGACTACTGAGCTCCTACAATGAGCAGTTCTTC | CSVEEGLLSSYNEQFF
TRBJ2-1 | TRBV27 | TRBD2 | . | TGTGCCAGCAGTTTTGGGACTAGCGGGGAGAGTGAGCAGTTCTTC | CASSFGTSGESEQFF
TRBJ1-2 | TRBV28 | . | . | TGTGCCAGCAGTTTCGCCGGGGGCTACACCTTC | CASSFAGGYTF
TRBJ2-4 | TRBV12-3/TRBV12-4 | . | once | TGTGCCAGCAGACCAGCAGGGTTGGACATTCAGTACTTC | CASRPAGLDIQYF
TRBJ2-5 | TRBV2 | . | . | TGTGCCAGCAGTGAAGGCAGGGCTAATCAAGAGACCCAGTACTTC | CASSEGRANQETQYF
TRBJ1-2 | TRBV7-9 | . | . | TGTGCCAGCAGCTTAGACTGGGGGCAGGGCTATGGCTACACCTTC | CASSLDWGQGYGYTF
TRBJ2-7 | TRBV5-8 | TRBD1 | . | TGTGCCAGCAGCTTGGTTGTAGGGGGCGGCGAGCAGTACTTC | CASSLVVGGGEQYF
TRBJ2-3 | TRBV15 | . | . | TGTGCCACCAGCAGAGCAGGGCCAGATACGCAGTATTTT | CATSRAGPDTQYF
TRBJ2-3 | TRBV24-1 | . | . | TGTGCCACTCCGGGACACTTCACAGATACGCAGTATTTT | CATPGHFTDTQYF
TRBJ1-3 | TRBV19 | . | . | TGTGCCAGTAGTATCGCGGGCTCTGGAAACACCATATATTTT | CASSIAGSGNTIYF
TRBJ2-1 | TRBV19 | TRBD2 | . | TGTGCCAGTACCATCGGGATAGCGGGAGTAGATGAGCAGTTCTTC | CASTIGIAGVDEQFF
TRBJ2-5 | TRBV2 | . | . | TGTGCCAGCAGCGAGGACAGCCAAGAGACCCAGTACTTC | CASSEDSQETQYF
TRBJ2-5 | TRBV18 | TRBD1 | . | TGTGCCAGCTCCACGACAGGGGTAGGCGAGACCCAGTACTTC | CASSTTGVGETQYF
TRBJ1-2 | TRBV28 | . | . | TGTGCCAGCAGTTTAGGAGCGGGCCGCTCCTATGGCTACACCTTC | CASSLGAGRSYGYTF
TRBJ2-1 | TRBV11-3 | . | once | TGTGCCAGCAGCTTAGCCGGGGTACGGAATGAGCAGTTCTTC | CASSLAGVRNEQFF
TRBJ1-2 | TRBV19 | TRBD1 | . | TGTGCCAGTAGTATAGGACTACAGGGGGCCTATGGCTACACCTTC | CASSIGLQGAYGYTF
TRBJ2-1 | TRBV6-5 | TRBD2 | . | TGTGCCAGCGCCAGGGGACTAGCGGACAATGAGCAGTTCTTC | CASARGLADNEQFF
TRBJ2-2 | TRBV5-1 | TRBD2 | few | TGCGCCAGCAGCTTAATAGCGGGAGGTTTTACCGGGGAGCTGTTTTTT | CASSLIAGGFTGELFF
TRBJ1-4 | TRBV5-4 | . | . | TGTGCCAGCAGCGAGGGGGGGCAACCAAAAAAACTGTTTTTT | CASSEGGQPKKLFF
TRBJ1-2 | TRBV4-2 | . | . | TGTGCCAGCAGCCAAGATGCGTCTAGCTATGGCTACACCTTC | CASSQDASSYGYTF
TRBJ2-1 | TRBV4-3 | . | . | TGCGCCAGCAGCCAAGAACTCATTGGTTACAATGAGCAGTTCTTC | CASSQELIGYNEQFF
TRBJ2-2 | TRBV24-1 | . | . | TGTGCCACTAGTCCCGCTAAAGGAGGGGAGAACACCGGGGAGCTGTTTTTT | CATSPAKGGENTGELFF
TRBJ2-5 | TRBV6-5 | . | . | TGTGCCAGCAGCAAGGGGACAAGGGATCAAGAGACCCAGTACTTC | CASSKGTRDQETQYF
TRBJ1-2 | TRBV5-4 | . | . | TGTGCCAGCAGTTTTGCACCGGCGGACTATGGCTACACCTTC | CASSFAPADYGYTF
TRBJ2-7 | TRBV5-1 | TRBD2 | . | TGCGCCAGCAGCCGAGGGAGGGATGTGAACGAGCAGTACTTC | CASSRGRDVNEQYF
TRBJ1-2 | TRBV9 | . | once | TGTGCCAGCAGCGTTGGAAGGGAGGGGTATGGCTACACCTTC | CASSVGREGYGYTF
TRBJ2-2 | TRBV15 | . | . | TGTGCCACCAGCAGTGGCCCCAATGGGGAGCTGTTTTTT | CATSSGPNGELFF
TRBJ1-5 | TRBV30 | . | once | TGTGCCTGGAGTCCGGGGGGCAGTCAGCCCCAGCATTTT | CAWSPGGSQPQHF
TRBJ2-1 | TRBV9 | TRBD1 | . | TGTGCCAGCAGCGAGGGTGACAGGGCCAATGAGCAGTTCTTC | CASSEGDRANEQFF
TRBJ2-2 | TRBV18 | . | . | TGTGCCAGCTCACCACCCGCGGGCACCGGGGAGCTGTTTTTT | CASSPPAGTGELFF
TRBJ2-3 | TRBV29-1 | . | few | TGCAGCGTTGAAGATCATGACGGGGTCCTTATAGATACGCAGTATTTT | CSVEDHDGVLIDTQYF